The 4 T cell receptor beta chains below were found in one sample sequenced in a study of CD8 T cells in ankylosing spondylitis. General study findings and limits: Blood from ankylosing spondylitis patients appeared to carry a characteristic roughly 8-variant TCR beta motif.

MiXCR, applied by TCRdb to the 5' RACE reads, yields one record per CDR3 protein. The profile shows around 890,000 distinct CDR3 sequences, about 12% of them singletons. For these TCRs, the target antigens are not known. The sequencing input was blood, either unsorted or a sorted T cell fraction (not recorded which). The receptor set was obtained from a male donor with ankylosing spondylitis.

The chain is built from TRBV24-1 and TRBJ2-1; TRBD2 aligns across 10 bases. After removal of 1 base from V and 6 bases from J, the junction contained 2 bases not matched to a gene. Germline CDR1 KGHDR, CDR2 SFDVKD. CDR3 length: 15 amino acids. In nucleotides, the CDR3 is TGTGCCACCAGTGATTTAAGCGGGGGGGGCAATGAGCAGTTCTTC. Residues: CATSDLSGGGNEQFF.

The V and J genes are TRBV29-1 and TRBJ1-4; 8 bases are a match to TRBD1. The CDR3 spans 15 residues. V dropped 6 bases and J dropped 3; count of bases not matched to a gene: 9. Germline CDR1 reads SQVTM; CDR2 reads ANQGSEA. CDR3 DNA: TGCAGCGTATCCGGGACAGGCCCAGCTAATGAAAAACTGTTTTTT. Protein: CSVSGTGPANEKLFF. Combining the CDR3 with reference TRBV29-1 and TRBJ1-4 gives the whole variable domain SAVISQKPSRDICQRGTSLTIQCQVDSQVTMMFWYRQQPGQSLTLIATANQGSEATYESGFVIDKFPISRPNLTFSTLTVSNMSPEDSSIYLCSVSGTGPANEKLFFGSGTQLSVL.

This clonotype was seen only a few times. This rearrangement joins TRBV20-1 to TRBJ2-7; the match to TRBD2 covers 9 bases. Unmatched junction bases numbered 11, after V lost 5 bases and J lost 3 bases. CDR3 length equals 15 residues. The germline CDR1 and CDR2 sequences are DFQATT and SNEGSKA (reference sequence). CDR3 loop: CSAQTLISGSYEQYF. The CDR3 DNA reads TGCAGTGCTCAAACTCTTATTAGCGGGAGCTACGAGCAGTACTTC.

This chain uses TRBV4-2 with TRBJ1-1, with 7 bases matching TRBD1. Germline CDR1 and CDR2: LGHNA and YNFKEQ. This CDR3 comprises 13 residues. Trimming removed 4 bases from V and 8 bases from J; junction bases left unmatched: 7. The CDR3 loop is CASSPERQGEAFF. DNA for the CDR3: TGTGCCAGCAGCCCGGAACGACAGGGCGAAGCTTTCTTT.